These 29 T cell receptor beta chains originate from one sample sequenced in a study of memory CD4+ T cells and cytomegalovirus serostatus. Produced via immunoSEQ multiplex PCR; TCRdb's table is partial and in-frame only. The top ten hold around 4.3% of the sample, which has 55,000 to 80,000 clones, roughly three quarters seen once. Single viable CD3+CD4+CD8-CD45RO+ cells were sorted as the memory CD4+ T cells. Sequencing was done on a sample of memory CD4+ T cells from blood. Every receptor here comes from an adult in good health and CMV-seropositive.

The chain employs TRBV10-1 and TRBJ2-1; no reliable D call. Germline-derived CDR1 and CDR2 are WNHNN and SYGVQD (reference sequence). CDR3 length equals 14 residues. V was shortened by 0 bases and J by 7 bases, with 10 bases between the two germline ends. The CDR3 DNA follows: TGCGCCAGCAGTGAGTCCTATGGTAGGAATGAGCAGTTCTTC. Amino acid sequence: CASSESYGRNEQFF.

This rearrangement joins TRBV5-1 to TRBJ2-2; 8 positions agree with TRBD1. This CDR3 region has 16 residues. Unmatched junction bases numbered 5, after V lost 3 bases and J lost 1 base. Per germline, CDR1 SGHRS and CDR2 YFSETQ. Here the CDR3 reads CASSSQQGVNTGELFF. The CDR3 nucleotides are TGCGCCAGCAGCTCACAACAGGGGGTGAACACCGGGGAGCTGTTTTTT.

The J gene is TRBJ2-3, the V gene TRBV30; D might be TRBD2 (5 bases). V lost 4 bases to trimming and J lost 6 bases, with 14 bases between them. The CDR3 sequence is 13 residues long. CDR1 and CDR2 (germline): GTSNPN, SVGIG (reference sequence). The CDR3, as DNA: TGTGCCTGGAATGCGAACGGGGTGGATACGCAGTATTTT. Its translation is CAWNANGVDTQYF.

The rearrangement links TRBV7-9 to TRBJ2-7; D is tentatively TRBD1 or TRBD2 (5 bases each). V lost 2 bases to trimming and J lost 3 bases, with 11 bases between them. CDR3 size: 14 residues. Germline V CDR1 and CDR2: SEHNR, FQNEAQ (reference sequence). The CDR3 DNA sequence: TGTGCCAGCAGCTTAATGGGACGGGACTACGAGCAGTACTTC. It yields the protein CASSLMGRDYEQYF.

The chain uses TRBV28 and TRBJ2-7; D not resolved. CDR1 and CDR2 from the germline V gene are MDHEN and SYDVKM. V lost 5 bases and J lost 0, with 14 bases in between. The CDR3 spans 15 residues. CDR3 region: CASSPSRTHSYEQYF. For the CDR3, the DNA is TGTGCCAGCAGTCCCAGTCGTACACACTCCTACGAGCAGTACTTC.

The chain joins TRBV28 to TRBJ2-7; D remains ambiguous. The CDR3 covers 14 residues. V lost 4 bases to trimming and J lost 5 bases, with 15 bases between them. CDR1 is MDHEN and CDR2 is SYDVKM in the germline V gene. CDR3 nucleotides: TGTGCCAGCAGTTCTCGACGGTGGACCCACGAGCAGTACTTC. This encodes CASSSRRWTHEQYF. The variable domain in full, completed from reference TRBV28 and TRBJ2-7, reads DVKVTQSSRYLVKRTGEKVFLECVQDMDHENMFWYRQDPGLGLRLIYFSYDVKMKEKGDIPEGYSVSREKKERFSLILESASTNQTSMYLCASSSRRWTHEQYFGPGTRLTVT.

CDR3 amino acids: CASSFWGSGELFF. Written as DNA, the CDR3 is TGTGCCAGCAGCTTTTGGGGTTCCGGGGAGCTGTTTTTT. The chain combines TRBV28 with TRBJ2-2; D gene unclear. Germline V gene lookup returns CDR1 MDHEN and CDR2 SYDVKM. The ends were cut back, 6 bases at V and 6 bases at J, with 11 bases in the middle. The CDR3 totals 13 residues.

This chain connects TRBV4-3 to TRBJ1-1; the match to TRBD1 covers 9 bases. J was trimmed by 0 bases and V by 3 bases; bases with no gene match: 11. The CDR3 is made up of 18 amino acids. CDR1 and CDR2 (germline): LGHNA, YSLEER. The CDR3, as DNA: TGCGCCAGCAGCCAGCAACCGGGACAGGGACTCATGAACACTGAAGCTTTCTTT. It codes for CASSQQPGQGLMNTEAFF.

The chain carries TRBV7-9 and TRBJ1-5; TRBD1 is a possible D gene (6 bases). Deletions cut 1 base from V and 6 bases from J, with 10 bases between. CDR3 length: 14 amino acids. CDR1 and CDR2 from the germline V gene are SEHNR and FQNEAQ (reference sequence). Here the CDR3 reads CASSLDGGSQPQHF. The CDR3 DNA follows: TGTGCCAGCAGCTTAGATGGGGGCTCTCAGCCCCAGCATTTT.

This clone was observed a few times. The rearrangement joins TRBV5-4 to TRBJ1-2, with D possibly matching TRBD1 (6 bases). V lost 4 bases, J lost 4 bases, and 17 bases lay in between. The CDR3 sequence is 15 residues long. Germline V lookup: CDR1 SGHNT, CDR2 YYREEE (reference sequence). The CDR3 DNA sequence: TGTGCCAGCAGCGGGAACAGGGTCTTGTTCTATGGCTACACCTTC. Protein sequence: CASSGNRVLFYGYTF.

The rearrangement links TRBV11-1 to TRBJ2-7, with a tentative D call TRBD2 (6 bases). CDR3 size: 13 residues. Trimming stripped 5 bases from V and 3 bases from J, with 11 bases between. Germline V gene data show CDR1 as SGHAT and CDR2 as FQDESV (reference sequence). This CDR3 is CASSRDGGYEQYF. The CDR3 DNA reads TGTGCCAGCAGCCGGGACGGGGGCTACGAGCAGTACTTC.

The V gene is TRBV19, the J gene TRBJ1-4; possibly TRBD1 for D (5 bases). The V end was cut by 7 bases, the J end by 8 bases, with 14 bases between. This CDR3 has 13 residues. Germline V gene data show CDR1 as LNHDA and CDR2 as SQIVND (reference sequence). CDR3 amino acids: CASKWGVGEKLFF. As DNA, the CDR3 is TGTGCCAGTAAATGGGGGGTCGGGGAAAAACTGTTTTTT.

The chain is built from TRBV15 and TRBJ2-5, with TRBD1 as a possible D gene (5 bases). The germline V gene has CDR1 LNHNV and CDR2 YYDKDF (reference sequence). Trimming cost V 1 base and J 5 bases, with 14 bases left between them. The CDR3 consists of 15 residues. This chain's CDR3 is CATSRAGYTMETQYF. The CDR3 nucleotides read TGTGCCACCAGCAGAGCAGGGTATACGATGGAGACCCAGTACTTC.

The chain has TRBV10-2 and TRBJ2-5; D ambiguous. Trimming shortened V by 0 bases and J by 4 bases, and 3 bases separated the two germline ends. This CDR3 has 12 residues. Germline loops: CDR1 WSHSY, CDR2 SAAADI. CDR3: CASSESSETQYF. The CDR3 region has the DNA TGCGCCAGCAGTGAGTCGTCAGAGACCCAGTACTTC.

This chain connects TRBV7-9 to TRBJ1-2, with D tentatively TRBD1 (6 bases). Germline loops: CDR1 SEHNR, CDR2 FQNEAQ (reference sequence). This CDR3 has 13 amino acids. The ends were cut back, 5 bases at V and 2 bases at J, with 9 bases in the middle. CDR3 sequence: CASSPQGNYGYTF. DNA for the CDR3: TGTGCCAGCAGCCCTCAGGGGAACTATGGCTACACCTTC.

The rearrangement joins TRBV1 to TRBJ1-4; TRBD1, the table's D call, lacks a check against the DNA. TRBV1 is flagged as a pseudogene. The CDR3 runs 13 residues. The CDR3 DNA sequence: TGCACCAGCAGACAGCGACAGGGGCGAAAACTGTTTTTT. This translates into CTSRQRQGRKLFF.

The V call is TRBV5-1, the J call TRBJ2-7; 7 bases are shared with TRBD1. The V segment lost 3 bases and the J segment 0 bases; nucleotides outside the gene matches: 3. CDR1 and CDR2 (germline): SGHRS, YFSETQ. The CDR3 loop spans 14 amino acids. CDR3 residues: CASSSGQSSYEQYF. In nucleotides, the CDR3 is TGCGCCAGCAGCTCGGGACAGAGCTCCTACGAGCAGTACTTC.

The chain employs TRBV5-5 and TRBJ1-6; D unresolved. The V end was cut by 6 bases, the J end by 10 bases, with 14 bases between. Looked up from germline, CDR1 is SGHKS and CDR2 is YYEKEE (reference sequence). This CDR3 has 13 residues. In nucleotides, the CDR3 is TGTGCCAGCACCCCTCAAACGGAATCACCCCTCCACTTT. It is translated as CASTPQTESPLHF.

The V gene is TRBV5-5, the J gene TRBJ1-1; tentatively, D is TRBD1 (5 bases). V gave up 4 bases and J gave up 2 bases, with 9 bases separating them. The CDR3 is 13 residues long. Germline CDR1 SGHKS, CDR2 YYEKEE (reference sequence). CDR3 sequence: CASSRGVNTEAFF. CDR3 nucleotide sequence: TGTGCCAGCAGCCGAGGGGTCAACACTGAAGCTTTCTTT.

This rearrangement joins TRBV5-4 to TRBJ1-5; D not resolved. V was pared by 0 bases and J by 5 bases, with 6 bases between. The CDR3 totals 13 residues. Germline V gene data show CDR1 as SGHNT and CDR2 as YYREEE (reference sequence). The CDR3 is CASSLESDQPQHF. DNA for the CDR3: TGTGCCAGCAGCTTGGAATCGGATCAGCCCCAGCATTTT.

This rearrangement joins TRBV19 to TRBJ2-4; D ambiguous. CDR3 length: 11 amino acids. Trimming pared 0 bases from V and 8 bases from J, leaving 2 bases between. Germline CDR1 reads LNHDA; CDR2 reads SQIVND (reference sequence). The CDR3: CASSIEDIQYF. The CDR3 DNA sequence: TGTGCCAGTAGTATAGAGGACATTCAGTACTTC.

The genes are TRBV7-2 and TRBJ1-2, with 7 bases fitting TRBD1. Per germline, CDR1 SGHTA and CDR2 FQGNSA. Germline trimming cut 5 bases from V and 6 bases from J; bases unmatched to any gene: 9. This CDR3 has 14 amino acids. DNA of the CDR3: TGTGCCAGCAGCCCTTTACAGGGGCGAGATGGCTACACCTTC. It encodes CASSPLQGRDGYTF.

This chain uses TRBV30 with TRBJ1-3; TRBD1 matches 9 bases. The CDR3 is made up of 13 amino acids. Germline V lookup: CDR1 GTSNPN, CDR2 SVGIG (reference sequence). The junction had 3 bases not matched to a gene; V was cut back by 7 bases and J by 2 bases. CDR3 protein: CASGTGTGNTIYF. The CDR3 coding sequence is TGTGCCTCCGGGACAGGGACTGGAAACACCATATATTTT.

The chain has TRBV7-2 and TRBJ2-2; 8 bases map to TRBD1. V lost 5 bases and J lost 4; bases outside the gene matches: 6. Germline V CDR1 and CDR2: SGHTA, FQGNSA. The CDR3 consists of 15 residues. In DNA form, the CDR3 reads TGTGCCAGCAGCCCGGGACAGGCCGGCACCGGGGAGCTGTTTTTT. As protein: CASSPGQAGTGELFF.

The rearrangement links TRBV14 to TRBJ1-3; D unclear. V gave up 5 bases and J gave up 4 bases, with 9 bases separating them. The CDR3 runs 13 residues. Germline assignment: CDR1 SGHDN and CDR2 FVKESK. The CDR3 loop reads CASSLSRGNTIYF. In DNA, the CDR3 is TGTGCCAGCAGCTTATCCAGGGGAAACACCATATATTTT. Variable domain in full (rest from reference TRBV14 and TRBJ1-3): EAGVTQFPSHSVIEKGQTVTLRCDPISGHDNLYWYRRVMGKEIKFLLHFVKESKQDESGMPNNRFLAERTGGTYSTLKVQPAELEDSGVYFCASSLSRGNTIYFGEGSWLTVV.

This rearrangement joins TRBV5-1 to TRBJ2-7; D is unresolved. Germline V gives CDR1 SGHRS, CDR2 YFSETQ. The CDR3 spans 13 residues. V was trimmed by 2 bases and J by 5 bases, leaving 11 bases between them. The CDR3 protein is CASSFLSDNEQYF. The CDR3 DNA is TGCGCCAGCAGCTTCTTGTCCGACAACGAGCAGTACTTC.

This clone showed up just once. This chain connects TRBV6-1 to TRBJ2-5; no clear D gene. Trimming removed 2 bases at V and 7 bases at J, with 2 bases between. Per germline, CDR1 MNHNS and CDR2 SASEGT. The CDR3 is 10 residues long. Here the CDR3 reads CASSEWTQYF. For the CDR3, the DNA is TGTGCCAGCAGTGAATGGACCCAGTACTTC.

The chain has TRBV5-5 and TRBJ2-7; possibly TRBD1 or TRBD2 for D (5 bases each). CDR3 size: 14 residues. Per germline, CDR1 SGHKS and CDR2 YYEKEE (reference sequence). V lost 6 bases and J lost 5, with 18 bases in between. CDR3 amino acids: CASTKTGDLNEQYF. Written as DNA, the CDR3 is TGTGCCAGCACAAAGACCGGGGACCTAAACGAGCAGTACTTC.

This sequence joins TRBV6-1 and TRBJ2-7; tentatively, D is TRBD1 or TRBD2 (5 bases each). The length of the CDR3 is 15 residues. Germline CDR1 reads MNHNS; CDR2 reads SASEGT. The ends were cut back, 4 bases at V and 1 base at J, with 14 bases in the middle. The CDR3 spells CASSVVPGPSYEQYF. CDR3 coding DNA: TGTGCCAGCAGTGTAGTTCCGGGGCCATCCTACGAGCAGTACTTC.